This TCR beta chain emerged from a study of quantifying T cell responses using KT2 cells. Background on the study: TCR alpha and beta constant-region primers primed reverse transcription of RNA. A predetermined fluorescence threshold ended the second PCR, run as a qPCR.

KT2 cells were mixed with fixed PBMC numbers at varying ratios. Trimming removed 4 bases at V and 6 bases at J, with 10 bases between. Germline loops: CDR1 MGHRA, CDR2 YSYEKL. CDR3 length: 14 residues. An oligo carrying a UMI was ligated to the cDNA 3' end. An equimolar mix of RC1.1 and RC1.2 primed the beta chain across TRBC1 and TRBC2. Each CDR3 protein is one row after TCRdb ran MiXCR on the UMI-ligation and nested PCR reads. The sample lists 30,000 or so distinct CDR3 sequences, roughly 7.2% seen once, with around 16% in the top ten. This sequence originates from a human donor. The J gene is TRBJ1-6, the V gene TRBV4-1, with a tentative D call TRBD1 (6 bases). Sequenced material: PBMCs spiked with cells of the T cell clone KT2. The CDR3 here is CASSPGQSNSPLHF. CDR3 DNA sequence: TGCGCCAGCAGCCCGGGACAAAGTAATTCACCCCTCCACTTT.